The clone carrying this T cell receptor (beta chain) was detected once. What it recognizes is unknown. The junction departs from germline at one end; a sequencing error may be responsible. Investigators took approximately 9.4 milliliters of peripheral blood from every donor. The extraction recovered at least 6 micrograms of total RNA per sample. This sample stems from a study of blood T cells in healthy people across ages. Study-wide results and limits: Nothing was known about donor CMV status, and this possibly confounded expanded clonotype changes. Estimated diversity across one million T cells was deemed an underestimate.

A second about 6 to 12 cycle PCR used barcoded and J-beta primers. A single record per CDR3 protein comes from TCRdb applying MiXCR to the 5' RACE reads. The repertoire holds more than 800,000 distinct CDR3 sequences, with under 35% as singletons. The sequence was collected from an elderly woman in good health. Input material: blood.

The CDR3 nucleotides read TGCGGTGCTCCACCGACAGAGACAGATACGCAGTATTTT. It translates to CGAPPTETDTQYF. J is TRBJ2-3 and V is TRBV20-1; the D gene is possibly TRBD1 (5 bases). This CDR3 spans 13 amino acids. The germline V gene encodes CDR1 DFQATT and CDR2 SNEGSKA (reference sequence).